This entry concerns a single TCR beta chain. Antigen: not known. The same CDR3 also results from other DNA sequences found in this sample. CDR1 SGDLS and CDR2 YYNGEE come from the germline V gene. The CDR3 is 12 amino acids. V was trimmed by 0 bases and J by 3 bases, leaving 2 bases between them. The sample comes from a study of OX40 agonist ivuxolimab in advanced cancers. As for the study in general: Patients were treated with intravenous ivuxolimab, dosed at 0.01 to 10 mg/kg and infused every 2 weeks. The dose-escalation cohort had hepatocellular carcinoma, melanoma, renal cell or head and neck cancer.

Study-wide points: Among the nonresponders, some also had low normalized T-cell clonal expansion.

Clones were sequenced by immunoSEQ multiplex PCR, and TCRdb holds only the in-frame ones, with some missing. The data hold about 98,000 clones, with about 92% observed a single time. Sequences were derived from CD4+ or CD8+ T cells sorted from blood, sampled in a trial of the OX40 agonist ivuxolimab. The chain joins TRBV9 to TRBJ2-3; D call uncertain. This TCR came from an adult with an advanced solid tumor such as melanoma, head and neck, liver or kidney cancer. In DNA form, the CDR3 reads TGTGCCAGCAGCGTAGGAACAGATACGCAGTATTTT. It is translated as CASSVGTDTQYF.